This entry concerns a single T cell receptor beta chain. The antigen is undetermined. Authors' processing steps: Junction-only immunoSEQ sequences carried no quality scores, so filtering differed. Clones were read by immunoSEQ multiplex PCR, and TCRdb kept only the in-frame ones, dropping some. V and J calls and clone size follow that table, whereas D and trimming were derived from the DNA. The data show 850,000 to 1,200,000 clones, 65% to 80% seen once. Trimming took 2 bases from V and 4 from J, leaving 8 bases between them. This CDR3 has 13 residues. Germline V CDR1 and CDR2: KGHSH, LQKENI. Investigators divided CD4+ cells into CD45RA+ naive and CD45RA-negative memory subsets. This record comes from a study of shared clonotypes between healthy human individuals. General observations from the study: Large depth notwithstanding, sorted-subset sequencing proved incomplete by rarefaction.

The chain uses TRBV18 and TRBJ1-1; tentative D call: TRBD1 (5 bases). Sequencing was carried out using memory CD4+ T cells sorted from blood. Subset defined: CD45RA-negative fraction. This TCR was recovered from a man between 18 and 35 years old in good health. CDR3 nucleotide sequence: TGTGCCAGCTCACCAACAGGTATCACTGAAGCTTTCTTT. Its translation: CASSPTGITEAFF. The full variable domain, in which reference TRBV18 and TRBJ1-1 provide the parts outside the CDR3, is NAGVMQNPRHLVRRRGQEARLRCSPMKGHSHVYWYRQLPEEGLKFMVYLQKENIIDESGMPKERFSAEFPKEGPSILRIQQVVRGDSAAYFCASSPTGITEAFFGQGTRLTVV.